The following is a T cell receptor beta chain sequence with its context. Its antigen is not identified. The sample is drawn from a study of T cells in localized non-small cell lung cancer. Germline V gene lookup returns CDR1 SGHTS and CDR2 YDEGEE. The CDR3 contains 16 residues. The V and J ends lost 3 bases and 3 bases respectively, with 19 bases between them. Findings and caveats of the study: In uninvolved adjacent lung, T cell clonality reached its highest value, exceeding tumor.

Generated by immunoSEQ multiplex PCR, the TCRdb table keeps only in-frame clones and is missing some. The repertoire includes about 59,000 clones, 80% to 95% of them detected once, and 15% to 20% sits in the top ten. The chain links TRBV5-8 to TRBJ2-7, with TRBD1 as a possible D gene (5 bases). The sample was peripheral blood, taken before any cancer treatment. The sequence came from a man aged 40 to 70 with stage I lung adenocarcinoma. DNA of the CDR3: TGTGCCAGCAGCTATAATCCAGGGCCCCACTTCTACGAGCAGTACTTC. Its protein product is CASSYNPGPHFYEQYF.